Listed below are T cell receptor beta chains from one sample, sequenced in a study of blood T cell repertoires in COVID-19. Clones were sequenced by immunoSEQ multiplex PCR, and TCRdb holds only the in-frame ones, with some missing. The data contain nearly 15,000 clones, about 90% of them seen just once; the ten biggest clones take up approximately 3%. Sequencing was performed on peripheral blood. These receptor sequences come from a human donor in a cohort sampled during active COVID-19. Both conserved end residues are part of each CDR3. A D gene is named only where the DNA matches it firmly. Some rows mark clone size as missing; the rest say once, few, many or name a class of expanded clone.

TRBJ2-1,TRBV7-9,.,TRBD2,TGTGCCAGCAGCTTAACGCGACTAGCGGGGGATTCCTACAATGAGCAGTTCTTC,CASSLTRLAGDSYNEQFF
TRBJ2-7,TRBV5-4,.,TRBD1,TGTGCCAGCAGCTCCAACAGGGGGCCGGTCTACGAGCAGTACTTC,CASSSNRGPVYEQYF
TRBJ2-2,TRBV2,few,TRBD1,TGTGCCATCAACTGGACAGGGAACACCGGGGAGCTGTTTTTT,CAINWTGNTGELFF
TRBJ1-1,TRBV5-4,.,TRBD1,TGTGCCAGCAGCTTGGGGACAGGGATGTTCACTGAAGCTTTCTTT,CASSLGTGMFTEAFF
TRBJ2-3,TRBV7-9,.,TRBD1,TGTGCCAGCAGCTTGACAGGGGCGGGCACAGATACGCAGTATTTT,CASSLTGAGTDTQYF
TRBJ1-3,TRBV9,.,.,TGTGCCAGCAGCGTTTTGGGGGCCACATCGGGGAACACCATATATTTT,CASSVLGATSGNTIYF
TRBJ1-1,TRBV5-6,.,TRBD1,TGTGCCAGCAGCTGGCGACAGGGGTTGGGGTCTGAAGCTTTCTTT,CASSWRQGLGSEAFF
TRBJ1-4,TRBV10-1,.,TRBD1,TGCGCCAACCGAACAGGGGGCGTTACTAATGAAAAACTGTTTTTT,CANRTGGVTNEKLFF
TRBJ1-2,TRBV7-6,.,.,TGTGCCAGCAGCCAGACAGCTTCAGCTAACTATGGCTACACCTTC,CASSQTASANYGYTF
TRBJ1-2,TRBV3-1/TRBV3-2,.,.,TGTGCCAGCAGCCAAGCGAGGACAAGTAATAACTATGGCTACACCTTC,CASSQARTSNNYGYTF
TRBJ2-1,TRBV3-1/TRBV3-2,.,.,TGTGCCACACGGGGGGCAGGGGGCGCCTACAATGAGCAGTTCTTC,CATRGAGGAYNEQFF
TRBJ2-5,TRBV10-2,.,.,TGCGCCAGCAGTGAGTCGAGGCCCCGGGGGACCCAGTACTTC,CASSESRPRGTQYF
TRBJ1-5,TRBV19,few,.,TGTGCCAGTAGCACCCCAGGGGGCAATCAGCCCCAGCATTTT,CASSTPGGNQPQHF
TRBJ2-5,TRBV30,.,.,TGTGCCTGGAGTGTAGGGGGAGTGGGGACCCAGTACTTC,CAWSVGGVGTQYF
TRBJ2-7,TRBV7-9,.,.,TGTGCCAGCAGCTTATTCGGCTCCTACGAGCAGTACTTC,CASSLFGSYEQYF
TRBJ2-3,TRBV5-3,.,.,TGTGCCAGAAAAGGGGATGCAGATACGCAGTATTTT,CARKGDADTQYF
TRBJ1-3,TRBV12-3/TRBV12-4,.,.,TGTGCCAGCAACTGGAGTGGTGGAAACACCATATATTTT,CASNWSGGNTIYF
TRBJ1-1,TRBV10-1,few,TRBD1,TGCGCCAGCAGTACAGGGGGCATCGACACTGAAGCTTTCTTT,CASSTGGIDTEAFF
TRBJ2-7,TRBV5-1,.,TRBD1,TGCGCCAGCAGCTTGGCGGGACAGTCCTACGAGCAGTACTTC,CASSLAGQSYEQYF
TRBJ2-5,TRBV6-9,.,.,TGTGCCAGCAAGCCACCCCGAACAGGGGAGACCCAGTACTTC,CASKPPRTGETQYF
TRBJ1-3,TRBV3-1/TRBV3-2,.,.,TGTGCCAGCAGCTGGGGGGGGGCTTCCGGAAACACCATATATTTT,CASSWGGASGNTIYF
TRBJ1-1,TRBV6-5,.,.,TGTGCCAGTCTGGACAGAATGAACACTGAAGCTTTCTTT,CASLDRMNTEAFF
TRBJ2-3,TRBV6-5,.,TRBD1,TGTGCCAGCAGCCCGGGACAGCAAAACACAGATACGCAGTATTTT,CASSPGQQNTDTQYF
TRBJ2-2,TRBV12-3/TRBV12-4,.,.,TGTGCCAGCAGTTTACAGGTTGCCGGGGAGCTGTTTTTT,CASSLQVAGELFF
TRBJ1-5,TRBV24-1,once,.,TGTGCCACCAGGGACAGCGCTGGGTCCCAGCATTTT,CATRDSAGSQHF
TRBJ1-2,TRBV19,.,.,TGTGCCAGTAGTATGTGGGGGGTCCCGTCTAGTGGCTACACCTTC,CASSMWGVPSSGYTF
TRBJ1-2,TRBV6-5,.,TRBD1,TGTGCCAGCCGGGACAGGGGGCGCGTGGACTATGGCTACACCTTC,CASRDRGRVDYGYTF
TRBJ2-1,TRBV24-1,few,TRBD2,TGTGCCACCATACCCGGGCGGGGGGCTTTGGGCCATGAGCAGTTCTTC,CATIPGRGALGHEQFF
TRBJ2-1,TRBV5-1,once,TRBD1,TGCGCCAGCAGACCCACAGGGGGCATGTACAATGAGCAGTTCTTC,CASRPTGGMYNEQFF
TRBJ1-1,TRBV6-5,.,.,TGTGCCACTTCACAGGGAATGAACACTGAAGCTTTCTTT,CATSQGMNTEAFF
TRBJ1-2,TRBV4-2,.,.,TGTGCCAGCAGCCAAGGAGGACAGCACTATGGCTACACCTTC,CASSQGGQHYGYTF
TRBJ1-5,TRBV19,once,.,TGTGCCAGTAGAAGCCCCGGGCAGGGTAATCAGCCCCAGCATTTT,CASRSPGQGNQPQHF
TRBJ1-2,TRBV30,.,TRBD1,TGTGCCTGGTCAACCGGGACAGGGGGCCGTTTATACTATGGCTACACCTTC,CAWSTGTGGRLYYGYTF
TRBJ1-2,TRBV4-1,.,.,TGCGCCAGCAGCCAAGAGGCGGAGCATGGCTACACCTTC,CASSQEAEHGYTF
TRBJ1-4,TRBV7-6,.,TRBD1,TGTGCCAGCAGCTTGGAGGACAGGGGGAAGTATGAAAAACTGTTTTTT,CASSLEDRGKYEKLFF
TRBJ2-5,TRBV5-1,.,TRBD1,TGCGCCAGCAGCGCGAGACAGGGGACAGAGACCCAGTACTTC,CASSARQGTETQYF
TRBJ2-7,TRBV10-1,.,.,TGCGCCAGCAGTGAAACAGGGAATAGGTACGAGCAGTACTTC,CASSETGNRYEQYF
TRBJ1-1,TRBV10-3,.,TRBD1,TGTGCCATCAGTGAGTCGGGACAGTTCATGAACACTGAAGCTTTCTTT,CAISESGQFMNTEAFF
TRBJ2-3,TRBV11-2,.,.,TGTGCCAGCAGCTTATCTCTCTCCACAGATACGCAGTATTTT,CASSLSLSTDTQYF
TRBJ1-5,TRBV6-5,.,TRBD1,TGTGCCAGCAGGGCGGGACAGTTGAATCAGCCCCAGCATTTT,CASRAGQLNQPQHF
TRBJ2-1,TRBV30,.,.,TGTGCCTGGAGTGAACTAGCTGGGGATGAGCAGTTCTTC,CAWSELAGDEQFF
TRBJ2-5,TRBV5-6,.,.,TGTGCCAGCAGCTTCGGGACCAGGGGTGAGACCCAGTACTTC,CASSFGTRGETQYF
TRBJ1-2,TRBV7-2,.,TRBD1,TGTGCCAGCAGCCCTTCGACAGGGCCATCGGTTGGCTACACCTTC,CASSPSTGPSVGYTF
TRBJ1-5,TRBV18,.,.,TGTGCCAGCTCCCGAGACAGCAACAATCAGCCCCAGCATTTT,CASSRDSNNQPQHF
TRBJ2-2,TRBV6-5,.,TRBD1,TGTGCCTCCGGCAAGGGGCAGGGGGCCGGCGGGGAGCTGTTTTTT,CASGKGQGAGGELFF
TRBJ1-1,TRBV6-4,.,.,TGTGCCAGCAGTGACTCCGAGGTGAGCACTGAAGCTTTCTTT,CASSDSEVSTEAFF
TRBJ1-1,TRBV5-1,once,.,TGCGCCAGCAGGGAACTATCGAACACTGAAGCTTTCTTT,CASRELSNTEAFF
TRBJ1-1,TRBV12-3/TRBV12-4,.,.,TGTGCCAGCAGACAGAAGAACACTGAAGCTTTCTTT,CASRQKNTEAFF
TRBJ2-3,TRBV7-2,.,TRBD2,TGTGCCAGCAGCTTACGACTAGCGGGGGGGCGGAGCACAGATACGCAGTATTTT,CASSLRLAGGRSTDTQYF
TRBJ2-1,TRBV5-1,.,.,TGCGCCAGCAGCATTACAGGAGACTCCTACAATGAGCAGTTCTTC,CASSITGDSYNEQFF
TRBJ1-6,TRBV10-2,.,TRBD1,TGCGCCAGCAGTGAGTCGACAGGGGCGTACAATTCACCCCTCCACTTT,CASSESTGAYNSPLHF